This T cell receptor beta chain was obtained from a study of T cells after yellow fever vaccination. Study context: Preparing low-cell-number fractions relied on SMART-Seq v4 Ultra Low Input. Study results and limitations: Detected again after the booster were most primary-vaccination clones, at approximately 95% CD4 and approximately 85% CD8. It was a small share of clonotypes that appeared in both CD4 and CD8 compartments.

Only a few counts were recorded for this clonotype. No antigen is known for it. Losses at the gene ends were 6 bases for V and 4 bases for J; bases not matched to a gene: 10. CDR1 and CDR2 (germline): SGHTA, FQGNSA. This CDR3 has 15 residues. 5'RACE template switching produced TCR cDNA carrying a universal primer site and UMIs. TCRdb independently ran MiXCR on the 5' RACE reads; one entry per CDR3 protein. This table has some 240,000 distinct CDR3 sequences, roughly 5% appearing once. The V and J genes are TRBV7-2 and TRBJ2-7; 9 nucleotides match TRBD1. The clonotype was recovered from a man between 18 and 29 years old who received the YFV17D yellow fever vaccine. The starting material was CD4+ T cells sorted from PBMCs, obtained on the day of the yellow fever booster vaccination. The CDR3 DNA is TGTGCCAGCAGACCCCAACAGGGGGCTGGGTACGAGCAGTACTTC. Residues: CASRPQQGAGYEQYF.